The T cell receptor (beta chain) described here comes from a study of cytomegalovirus exposure and HLA in healthy donors. This clone has a handful of counts. Germline loops: CDR1 SNHLY, CDR2 FYNNEI. This CDR3 is built from 14 residues. Trimming left V 6 bases short and J 3 bases short, with 11 bases between. With 60 Vbeta and 13 Jbeta primers, the PCR was carried out. Only in-frame clones appear in the TCRdb table, and some are missing; sequencing was by immunoSEQ multiplex PCR. Of approximately 150,000 clones in the sample, about 80% are singletons; the top ten hold roughly 4.5%. The TCR was taken from a middle-aged man in good health and CMV-seronegative. V is TRBV2 and J is TRBJ1-4; D is uncertain. What was sequenced was PBMCs. The CDR3: CASRPMQANEKLFF. CDR3 coding DNA: TGTGCCAGCAGGCCTATGCAGGCTAATGAAAAACTGTTTTTT.